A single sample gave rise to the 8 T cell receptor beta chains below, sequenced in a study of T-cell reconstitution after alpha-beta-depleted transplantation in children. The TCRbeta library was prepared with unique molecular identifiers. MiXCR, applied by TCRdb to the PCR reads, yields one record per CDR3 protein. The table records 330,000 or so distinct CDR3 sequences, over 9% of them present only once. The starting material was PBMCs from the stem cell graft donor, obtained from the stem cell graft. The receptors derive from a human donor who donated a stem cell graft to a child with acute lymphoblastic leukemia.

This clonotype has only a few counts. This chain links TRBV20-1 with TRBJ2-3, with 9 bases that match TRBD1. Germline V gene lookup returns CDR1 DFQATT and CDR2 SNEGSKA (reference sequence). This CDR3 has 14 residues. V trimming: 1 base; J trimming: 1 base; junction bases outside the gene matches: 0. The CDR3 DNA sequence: TGCAGTGCTAGAGGGGACAGGGGCACAGATACGCAGTATTTT. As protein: CSARGDRGTDTQYF.

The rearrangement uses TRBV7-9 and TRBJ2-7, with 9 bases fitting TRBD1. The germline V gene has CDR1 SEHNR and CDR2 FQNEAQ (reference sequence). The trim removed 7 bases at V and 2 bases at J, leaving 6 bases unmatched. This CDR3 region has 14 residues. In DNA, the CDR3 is TGTGCCAGCACATCCGGGACAGGGACCTACGAGCAGTACTTC. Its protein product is CASTSGTGTYEQYF.

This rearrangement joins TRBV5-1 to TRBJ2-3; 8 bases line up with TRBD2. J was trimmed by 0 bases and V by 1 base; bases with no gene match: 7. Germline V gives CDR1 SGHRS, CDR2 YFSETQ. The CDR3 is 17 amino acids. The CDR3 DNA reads TGCGCCAGCAGCTTGTCGACCGCTAGCGGGAGCACAGATACGCAGTATTTT. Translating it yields CASSLSTASGSTDTQYF.

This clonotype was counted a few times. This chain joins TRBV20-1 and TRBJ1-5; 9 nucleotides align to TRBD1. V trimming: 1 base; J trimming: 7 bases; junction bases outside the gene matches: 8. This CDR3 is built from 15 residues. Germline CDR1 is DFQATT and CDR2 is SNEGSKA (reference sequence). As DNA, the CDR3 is TGCAGTGCTAGAGCGACAGGGGGAGTATTCCAGCCCCAGCATTTT. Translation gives CSARATGGVFQPQHF.

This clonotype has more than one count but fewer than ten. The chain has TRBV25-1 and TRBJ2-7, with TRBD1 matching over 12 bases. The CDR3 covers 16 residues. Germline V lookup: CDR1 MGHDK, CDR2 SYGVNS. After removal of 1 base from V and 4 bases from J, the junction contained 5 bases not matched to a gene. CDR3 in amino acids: CASSEWGTGGDYEQYF. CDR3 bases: TGTGCCAGCAGTGAATGGGGGACAGGGGGCGATTACGAGCAGTACTTC.

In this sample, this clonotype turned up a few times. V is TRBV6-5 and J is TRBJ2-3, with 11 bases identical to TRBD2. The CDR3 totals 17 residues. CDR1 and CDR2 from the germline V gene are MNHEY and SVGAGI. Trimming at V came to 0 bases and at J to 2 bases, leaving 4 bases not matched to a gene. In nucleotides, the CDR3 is TGTGCCAGCAGTTACTCCCAACTAGCGGGAGCCACAGATACGCAGTATTTT. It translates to CASSYSQLAGATDTQYF.

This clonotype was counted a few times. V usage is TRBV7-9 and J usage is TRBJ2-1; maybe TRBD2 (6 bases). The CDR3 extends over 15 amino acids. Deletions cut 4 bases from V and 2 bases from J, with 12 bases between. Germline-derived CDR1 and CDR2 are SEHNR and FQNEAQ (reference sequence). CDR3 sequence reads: CASSYGSGTYNEQFF. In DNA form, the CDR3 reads TGTGCCAGCAGCTACGGGAGCGGCACCTACAATGAGCAGTTCTTC.

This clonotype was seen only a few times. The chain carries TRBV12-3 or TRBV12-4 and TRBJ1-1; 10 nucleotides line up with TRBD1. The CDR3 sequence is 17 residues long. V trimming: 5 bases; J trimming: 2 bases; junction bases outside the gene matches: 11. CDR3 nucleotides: TGTGCCAGCAGTGACCTTTGGACAGGGGGAGGCAACACTGAAGCTTTCTTT. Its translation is CASSDLWTGGGNTEAFF.